The present entry profiles one T cell receptor (beta chain) with its context. No antigen is known for it. This entry is derived from a study of blood T cells in healthy people across ages. Study conclusions and caveats: Long-lived donors carried more naive CD4+ cells and greater diversity than aged donors. Age showed a roughly linear inverse relationship with TCR beta diversity per million T cells. Naive and antigen-experienced cells could not be conclusively compared, given unsorted PBMCs.

Germline V gives CDR1 SGHTA, CDR2 FQGNSA. The ends were cut back, 4 bases at V and 3 bases at J, with 12 bases in the middle. The CDR3 length is 14 residues. Total RNA was isolated from each sample in quantities of at least 6 micrograms. Sample-barcoded 5' priming and a J-beta primer mix drove a second PCR of 7 to 11 cycles. One entry per CDR3 protein results from TCRdb running MiXCR on the 5' RACE reads. The data show hundreds of thousands of distinct CDR3 sequences, more than 40% seen once. This receptor was taken from a woman aged 55-70 years in good health. The material sequenced was blood. The rearrangement joins TRBV7-2 to TRBJ1-2; possible D gene TRBD1, 5 bases. CDR3 amino acids: CASSSRQTHYGYTF. The CDR3 bases are TGTGCCAGCAGCTCTAGACAGACCCACTATGGCTACACCTTC.